Shown below are 18 T cell receptor beta chains from a single sample sequenced in a study of low-dose radiotherapy and immunotherapy resistance in tumors (dated by TCRdb to between 2021 and 2022). Explained via the paper, the time point label denotes: after trial treatment. This sample's treatment or condition label indicates: LDRT plus nivolumab, ipilimumab, low-dose cyclophosphamide and aspirin (RACIN trial). For sequencing, an Illumina HiSeq 2500 was employed. To make first-strand cDNA, Superscript III was used along with a set of TRAV- and TRBV-specific primers so that both the TCRalpha and TCRbeta chains were covered. TCRs were amplified for about 20 PCR cycles with Phusion, using a constant-region primer paired with the adapter attached to the V primers. The public sequencing data were trimmed at Q25 with fastp and processed into clonotypes with MiXCR by TCRdb, which kept only in-frame beta chains. Records with the same CDR3 protein are collapsed into one entry carrying the most frequent genes and DNA. Counted in this sample were 80,000 or so distinct CDR3 sequences; less than 20% of them appeared once. Approximately 1.3% of the sample is taken by the ten largest.

The source material was PBMCs, sampled after low-dose radiotherapy plus immunotherapy. Source of these receptors: a male donor with prostate cancer.

Ten or more counts support this clonotype. The chain is built from TRBV28 and TRBJ2-5, with D perhaps assigned TRBD1 or TRBD2 (5 bases each). The germline V and J ends were trimmed by 7 bases and 3 bases, with 12 bases remaining between them. The CDR3 loop spans 13 amino acids. CDR1 MDHEN and CDR2 SYDVKM come from the germline V gene. CDR3 sequence reads: CASTGAGEETQYF. The DNA of the CDR3 is TGTGCCAGCACCGGGGCGGGCGAAGAGACCCAGTACTTC.

In this sample, this clonotype turned up many times. The CDR3 sequence: CASSDGAKETQYF. In DNA, the CDR3 is TGTGCCAGCAGCGACGGGGCCAAAGAGACCCAGTACTTC. The genes are TRBV11-1 and TRBJ2-5; D may correspond to TRBD1 or TRBD2 (5 bases each). V dropped 5 bases and J dropped 3 bases, with 10 bases sitting between them. Germline V CDR1 and CDR2: SGHAT, FQDESV (reference sequence). CDR3 size: 13 residues.

This clonotype was counted many times. V gene TRBV19 combines with J gene TRBJ2-5; 8 bases match TRBD1. Germline V gives CDR1 LNHDA, CDR2 SQIVND (reference sequence). J gave up 4 bases and V 6 bases, and 16 bases lay outside the gene matches. This CDR3 region has 17 residues. CDR3 in DNA: TGTGCCAGTAGCCGTGCCCCCGGACAGGGAGGTCGAGAGACCCAGTACTTC. Translating it yields CASSRAPGQGGRETQYF.

This clonotype occurred many times. This chain uses TRBV6-2 or TRBV6-3 with TRBJ2-7; D gene ambiguous. The germline CDR1 and CDR2 sequences are MNHEY and SVGEGT. V was cut by 6 bases and J by 3 bases, with 6 bases left in between. The CDR3 sequence is 11 residues long. CDR3 sequence reads: CASRDLYEQYF. The CDR3 DNA sequence: TGTGCCAGCAGAGACCTCTACGAGCAGTACTTC.

For this clonotype: A read error is the likely source, as a far larger clone sits one nucleotide away. This chain connects TRBV5-4 to TRBJ2-7; 13 nucleotides agree with TRBD2. CDR3 length equals 16 residues. Germline CDR1 reads SGHNT; CDR2 reads YYREEE (reference sequence). With V trimmed by 4 bases and J by 7 bases, 11 bases remained unmatched. CDR3 loop: CASSTGTSGAAGEQYF. The DNA of the CDR3 is TGTGCCAGCAGCACCGGGACTAGCGGGGCCGCCGGGGAGCAGTACTTC.

This clonotype was counted ten times or more. The chain carries TRBV5-3 and TRBJ2-1, with 10 bases fitting TRBD2. TRBV5-3 is annotated as an ORF whose role is uncertain. Trimming at V came to 8 bases and at J to 6 bases, leaving 14 bases not matched to a gene. This CDR3 is 16 amino acids long. CDR3 sequence reads: CASIGVASGRSNEQFF. In DNA, the CDR3 is TGTGCCAGCATCGGAGTGGCTAGCGGGAGAAGCAATGAGCAGTTCTTC.

The chain links TRBV6-5 to TRBJ2-7; D gene unclear. V lost 6 bases and J 0 bases, leaving 9 bases between the germline ends. The V gene's germline CDR1 is MNHEY and CDR2 SVGAGI. The CDR3 contains 13 residues. CDR3 loop: CASSRFSSYEQYF. In DNA form, the CDR3 reads TGTGCCAGCAGCCGTTTCAGCTCCTACGAGCAGTACTTC.

In regard to this clonotype: A read error is likely here: a far larger clone is one base away. The J gene is TRBJ2-1, the V gene TRBV6-8; D may correspond to TRBD1 or TRBD2 (5 bases each). Germline values: CDR1 MNHGY, CDR2 SAAAGT. V was pared by 7 bases and J by 5 bases, with 12 bases between. The CDR3 loop spans 13 amino acids. CDR3 loop: CASMWDADNEQFF. CDR3 in DNA: TGTGCCAGCATGTGGGACGCCGACAATGAGCAGTTCTTC.

The chain couples TRBV20-1 to TRBJ2-5; D is perhaps TRBD1 or TRBD2 (7 bases each). CDR3 size: 15 residues. The germline gives CDR1 DFQATT, CDR2 SNEGSKA (reference sequence). V was pared by 7 bases and J by 2 bases, with 20 bases between. The CDR3 bases are TGCAGTGTCAGGGGGGGCTCCAATATTCAAGAGACCCAGTACTTC. Its translation: CSVRGGSNIQETQYF.

There are many counts of this clonotype. J is TRBJ1-1 and V is TRBV4-1; 12 bases map to TRBD1. Trimming removed 10 bases from V and 8 bases from J; junction bases left unmatched: 8. This CDR3 has 13 amino acids. Germline V lookup: CDR1 MGHRA, CDR2 YSYEKL. As DNA, the CDR3 is TGCGCCACCGAGGGGACAGGGGGCACGGAAGCTTTCTTT. As protein: CATEGTGGTEAFF.

In this sample, this clonotype turned up many times. The CDR3, as DNA: TGTGCCAGCAGTGGGGCAGATACGCAGTATTTT. Protein: CASSGADTQYF. The chain links TRBV2 to TRBJ2-3; the D is unclear. The CDR3 covers 11 residues. Trimming left V 4 bases short and J 4 bases short, with 3 bases between. The V gene's germline CDR1 is SNHLY and CDR2 FYNNEI. Full variable domain (rest looked up from reference TRBV2 and TRBJ2-3): EPEVTQTPSHQVTQMGQEVILRCVPISNHLYFYWYRQILGQKVEFLVSFYNNEISEKSEIFDDQFSVERPDGSNFTLKIRSTKLEDSAMYFCASSGADTQYFGPGTRLTVL.

This clonotype was observed at least ten times. The V call is TRBV7-9, the J call TRBJ2-1, with TRBD2 as a possible D gene (5 bases). This CDR3 spans 12 amino acids. The ends were cut back, 7 bases at V and 4 bases at J, with 8 bases in the middle. Per germline, CDR1 SEHNR and CDR2 FQNEAQ (reference sequence). The CDR3 DNA follows: TGTGCCAGCAACGGGAATTACAATGAGCAGTTCTTC. Protein: CASNGNYNEQFF.

This clonotype was recorded at least ten times. J is TRBJ2-5 and V is TRBV7-9; D remains unclear. V shed 1 base and J shed 4 bases, with 4 bases lying between them. There are 12 residues in the CDR3. Germline V gene lookup returns CDR1 SEHNR and CDR2 FQNEAQ (reference sequence). The CDR3 nucleotides read TGTGCCAGCAGCTTAGTGGTAGAGACCCAGTACTTC. This encodes CASSLVVETQYF.

This clonotype came up many times. This chain joins TRBV20-1 and TRBJ1-3, with D unclear. Germline lookup yields CDR1 DFQATT and CDR2 SNEGSKA (reference sequence). V gave up 5 bases and J gave up 9 bases, with 11 bases separating them. This CDR3 comprises 11 residues. CDR3 sequence (DNA): TGCAGTGCTCCTAGCGGTTCCACCATATATTTT. This gives the protein CSAPSGSTIYF.

This clonotype occurred many times. This chain joins TRBV28 and TRBJ2-5; 9 positions agree with TRBD1. This CDR3 comprises 15 residues. Per germline, CDR1 MDHEN and CDR2 SYDVKM. J lost 2 bases, V lost 1 base, and 2 bases had no gene match. The CDR3 sequence: CASSLLDRGQETQYF. CDR3 DNA sequence: TGTGCCAGCAGTTTATTGGACAGGGGACAAGAGACCCAGTACTTC. The full variable domain, in which reference TRBV28 and TRBJ2-5 provide the parts outside the CDR3, is DVKVTQSSRYLVKRTGEKVFLECVQDMDHENMFWYRQDPGLGLRLIYFSYDVKMKEKGDIPEGYSVSREKKERFSLILESASTNQTSMYLCASSLLDRGQETQYFGPGTRLLVL.

The V call is TRBV6-2 or TRBV6-3, the J call TRBJ2-7, with TRBD1 matching 10 bases. CDR1 is MNHEY, CDR2 SVGEGT, per germline. The CDR3 is made up of 13 amino acids. V lost 6 bases to trimming and J lost 7 bases; unmatched junction nucleotides: 6. The CDR3 is CASSRDRGGEQYF. Here the CDR3 DNA reads TGTGCCAGCAGCCGGGACAGGGGTGGAGAGCAGTACTTC.

This clonotype occurred many times. V usage is TRBV6-2 or TRBV6-3 and J usage is TRBJ2-1; possibly TRBD2 for D (7 bases). The CDR3 length is 15 residues. CDR1 is MNHEY and CDR2 is SVGEGT in the germline V gene. V dropped 11 bases and J dropped 5 bases, with 22 bases sitting between them. CDR3 region: CAVELNAGAHNEQFF. In DNA, the CDR3 is TGTGCCGTGGAGCTTAATGCGGGGGCCCACAATGAGCAGTTCTTC.

This clonotype occurred many times. The rearrangement joins TRBV23-1 to TRBJ2-5, with 9 bases identical to TRBD1. TRBV23-1 counts as an open reading frame of uncertain function. The trim removed 2 bases at V and 2 bases at J, leaving 6 bases unmatched. The CDR3 loop spans 16 amino acids. This CDR3 reads CASSQSSQGAQETQYF. The CDR3 coding sequence is TGCGCCAGCAGTCAAAGCTCACAGGGGGCTCAAGAGACCCAGTACTTC.